The 4 T cell receptor beta chains in this list originate from one sample, sequenced in a study of blood T cell repertoires in COVID-19. Assay used: immunoSEQ multiplex PCR; TCRdb lists only in-frame clones, some missing. The sample records roughly 97,000 clones, around 87% being singletons. Sequencing was carried out using peripheral blood. Every receptor here comes from a man aged 45-65 years with acute or convalescent COVID-19.

J is TRBJ2-1 and V is TRBV24-1; the match to TRBD2 covers 10 bases. The CDR3 covers 15 residues. Germline V gene data show CDR1 as KGHDR and CDR2 as SFDVKD. Germline trimming cut 9 bases from V and 8 bases from J; bases unmatched to any gene: 12. This CDR3 is CATEEAASGSYEQFF. The CDR3 DNA follows: TGTGCCACCGAGGAAGCGGCTAGCGGGAGCTATGAGCAGTTCTTC.

This clone was recorded only once. The rearrangement links TRBV28 to TRBJ1-2, with D unclear. With 4 bases removed from V and 4 bases from J, the gap between germline ends came to 13 bases. The CDR3 contains 14 residues. Per the germline V gene, CDR1 is MDHEN and CDR2 is SYDVKM. CDR3 in amino acids: CASSSAGLFYGYTF. As DNA, the CDR3 is TGTGCCAGCAGTTCCGCGGGCCTTTTCTATGGCTACACCTTC.

V and J are TRBV6-6 and TRBJ2-1, with 10 positions matching TRBD1. With 6 bases clipped from V and 4 bases from J, the junction kept 6 bases outside the gene matches. This CDR3 contains 15 residues. Germline-derived CDR1 and CDR2 are MNHNY and SVGAGI (reference sequence). The CDR3 here is CASSPPGQGYNEQFF. CDR3 nucleotides: TGTGCCAGCAGCCCCCCGGGACAGGGGTACAATGAGCAGTTCTTC.

The genes are TRBV6-1 and TRBJ2-7; 7 positions match TRBD2. Germline V gene lookup returns CDR1 MNHNS and CDR2 SASEGT. The CDR3 has 16 amino acids. The ends lost 4 bases at V and 5 bases at J; junction bases unmatched: 14. The CDR3 spells CASSAQHEGGFHEQYF. The CDR3 region has the DNA TGTGCCAGCAGTGCCCAACACGAGGGAGGGTTTCACGAGCAGTACTTC.